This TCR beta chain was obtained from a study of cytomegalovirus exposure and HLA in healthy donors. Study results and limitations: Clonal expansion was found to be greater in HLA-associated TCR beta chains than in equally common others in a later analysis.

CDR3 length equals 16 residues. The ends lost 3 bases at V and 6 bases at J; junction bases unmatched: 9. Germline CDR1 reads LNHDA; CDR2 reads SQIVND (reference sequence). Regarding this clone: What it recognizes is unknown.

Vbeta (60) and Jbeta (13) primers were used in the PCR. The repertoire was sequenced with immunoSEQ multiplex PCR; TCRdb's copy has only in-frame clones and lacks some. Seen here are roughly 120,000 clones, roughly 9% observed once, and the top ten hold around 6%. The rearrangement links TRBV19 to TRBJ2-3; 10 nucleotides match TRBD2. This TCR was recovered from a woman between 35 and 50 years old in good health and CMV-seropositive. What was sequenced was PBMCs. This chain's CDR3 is CASSIEVAGGPDTQYF. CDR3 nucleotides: TGTGCCAGTAGTATTGAGGTAGCGGGGGGCCCCGATACGCAGTATTTT.